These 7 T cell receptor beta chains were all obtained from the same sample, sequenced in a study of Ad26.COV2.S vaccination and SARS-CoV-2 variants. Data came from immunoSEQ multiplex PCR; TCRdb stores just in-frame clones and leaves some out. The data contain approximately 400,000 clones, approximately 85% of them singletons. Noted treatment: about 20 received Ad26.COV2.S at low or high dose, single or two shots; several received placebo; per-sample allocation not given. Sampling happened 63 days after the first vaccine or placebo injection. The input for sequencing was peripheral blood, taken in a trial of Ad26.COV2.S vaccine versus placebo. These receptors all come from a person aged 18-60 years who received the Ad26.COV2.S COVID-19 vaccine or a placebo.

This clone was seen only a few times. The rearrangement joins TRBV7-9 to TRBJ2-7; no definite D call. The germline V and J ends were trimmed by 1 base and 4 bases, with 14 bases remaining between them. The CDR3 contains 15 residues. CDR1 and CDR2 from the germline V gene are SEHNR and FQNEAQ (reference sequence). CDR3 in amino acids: CASSLGLGLGYEQYF. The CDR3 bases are TGTGCCAGCAGCTTAGGTCTGGGTTTAGGTTACGAGCAGTACTTC.

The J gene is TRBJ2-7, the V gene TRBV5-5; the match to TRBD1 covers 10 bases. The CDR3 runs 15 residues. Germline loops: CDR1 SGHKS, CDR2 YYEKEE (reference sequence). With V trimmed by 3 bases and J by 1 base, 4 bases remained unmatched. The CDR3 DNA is TGTGCCAGCAGCTGGGGACAGGGGCGATCCTACGAGCAGTACTTC. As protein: CASSWGQGRSYEQYF.

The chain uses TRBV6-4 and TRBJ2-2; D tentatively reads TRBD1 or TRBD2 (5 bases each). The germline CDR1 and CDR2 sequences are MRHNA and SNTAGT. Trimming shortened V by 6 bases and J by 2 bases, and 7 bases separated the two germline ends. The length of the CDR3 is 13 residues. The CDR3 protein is CASSRDNTGELFF. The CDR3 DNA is TGTGCCAGCAGCCGGGACAACACCGGGGAGCTGTTTTTT.

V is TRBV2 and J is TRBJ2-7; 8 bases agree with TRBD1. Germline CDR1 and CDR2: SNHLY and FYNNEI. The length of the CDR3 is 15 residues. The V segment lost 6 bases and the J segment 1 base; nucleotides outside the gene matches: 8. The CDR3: CASRGQGRVSYEQYF. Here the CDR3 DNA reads TGTGCCAGCAGAGGACAGGGCCGAGTTTCCTACGAGCAGTACTTC.

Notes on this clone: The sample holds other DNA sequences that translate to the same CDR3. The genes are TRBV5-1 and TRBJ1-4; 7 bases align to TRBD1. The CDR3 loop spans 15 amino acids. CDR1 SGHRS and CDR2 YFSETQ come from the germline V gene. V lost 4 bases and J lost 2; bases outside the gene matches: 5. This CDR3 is CASSPSGQTNEKLFF. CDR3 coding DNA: TGCGCCAGCAGCCCGTCGGGACAGACTAATGAAAAACTGTTTTTT.

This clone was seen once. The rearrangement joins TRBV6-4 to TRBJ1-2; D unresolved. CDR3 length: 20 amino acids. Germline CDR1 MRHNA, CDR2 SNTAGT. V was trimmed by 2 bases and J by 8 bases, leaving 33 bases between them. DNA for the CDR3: TGTGCCAGCAGTGACCCACCTTTTCTCCCCTATCTGGGCGGGTCGCACGGCTACACCTTC. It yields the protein CASSDPPFLPYLGGSHGYTF.

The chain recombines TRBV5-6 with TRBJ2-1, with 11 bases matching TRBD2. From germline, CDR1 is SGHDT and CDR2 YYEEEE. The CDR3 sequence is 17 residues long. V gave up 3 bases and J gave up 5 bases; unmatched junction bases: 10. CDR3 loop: CASSSKLTSGTNNEQFF. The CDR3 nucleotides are TGTGCCAGCAGCTCCAAACTGACTAGCGGGACCAACAATGAGCAGTTCTTC.